This T cell receptor (beta chain) was identified during a study of human T cells and chemical hapten exposure. At the level of the study: Chiefly female patients presented with alopecia areata, totalis or universalis. Whole-study findings and limits: Donors were affected by alopecia, so their immune reaction might vary from that of healthy individuals.

Separate cDNA molecules received unique molecular identifiers, which the library attached to them. TCRdb fed the RACE reads into MiXCR, producing one record per CDR3 protein. This sample has a few hundred thousand distinct CDR3 sequences; nearly 5% occur once, and the top ten carry approximately 2.5%. V gave up 10 bases and J gave up 2 bases; unmatched junction bases: 6. The CDR3 loop spans 13 amino acids. CDR1 is SEHNR, CDR2 FQNEAQ, per germline (reference sequence). This sample's time point: patch test 1, 2 weeks after DPC sensitization. Treatment here: therapeutic diphenylcyclopropenone sensitization with weekly scalp DPC. This clonotype has a count of ten or more. As yet, its antigen is unknown.

The clonotype originates from a woman in her forties or fifties with alopecia areata. Some clones in this sample may be carry-over from other donors' samples. Sequencing used whole blood, obtained in connection with sensitization to the hapten diphenylcyclopropenone (DPC). The genes are TRBV7-9 and TRBJ2-7, with 9 bases that match TRBD2. The CDR3 reads CATSGLATYEQYF. CDR3 DNA sequence: TGTGCCACCTCGGGACTAGCAACCTACGAGCAGTACTTC.